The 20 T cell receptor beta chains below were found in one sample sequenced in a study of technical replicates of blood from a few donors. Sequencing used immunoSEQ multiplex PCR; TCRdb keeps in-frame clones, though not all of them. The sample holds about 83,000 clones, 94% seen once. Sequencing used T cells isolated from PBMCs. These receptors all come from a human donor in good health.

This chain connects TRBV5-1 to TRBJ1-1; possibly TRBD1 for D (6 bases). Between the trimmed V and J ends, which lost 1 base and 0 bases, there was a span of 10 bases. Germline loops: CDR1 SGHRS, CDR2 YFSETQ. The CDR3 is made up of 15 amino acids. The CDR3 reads CASSLHQGLNTEAFF. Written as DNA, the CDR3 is TGCGCCAGCAGCTTGCACCAGGGGTTGAACACTGAAGCTTTCTTT. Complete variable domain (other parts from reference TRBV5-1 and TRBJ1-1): KAGVTQTPRYLIKTRGQQVTLSCSPISGHRSVSWYQQTPGQGLQFLFEYFSETQRNKGNFPGRFSGRQFSNSRSEMNVSTLELGDSALYLCASSLHQGLNTEAFFGQGTRLTVV.

The CDR3 nucleotides read TGCGCCAGCAGCCAAGGCAGTCAGGGCCCCTACGAGCAGTACTTC. It yields the protein CASSQGSQGPYEQYF. The chain has TRBV4-1 and TRBJ2-7, with TRBD1 as a possible D gene (5 bases). The CDR3 contains 15 residues. The V gene lost 1 base and the J gene lost 2 bases, with 12 bases spanning the gap. Germline V gives CDR1 MGHRA, CDR2 YSYEKL.

The DNA of the CDR3 is TGTGCCAGCAGTTACTCGGCGCCAGGCGATGGCTACACCTTC. Translation gives CASSYSAPGDGYTF. The chain uses TRBV6-6 and TRBJ1-2; D is ambiguous. Trimming took off 0 bases at V and 6 bases at J, with 11 bases between the two ends. Germline CDR1 reads MNHNY; CDR2 reads SVGAGI (reference sequence). The CDR3 is made up of 14 amino acids.

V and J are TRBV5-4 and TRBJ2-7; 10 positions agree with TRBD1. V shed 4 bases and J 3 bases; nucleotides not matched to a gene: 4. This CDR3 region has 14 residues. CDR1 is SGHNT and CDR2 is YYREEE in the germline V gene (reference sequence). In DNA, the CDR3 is TGTGCCAGCAGCCACGGACAGGGGGGCTACGAGCAGTACTTC. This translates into CASSHGQGGYEQYF.

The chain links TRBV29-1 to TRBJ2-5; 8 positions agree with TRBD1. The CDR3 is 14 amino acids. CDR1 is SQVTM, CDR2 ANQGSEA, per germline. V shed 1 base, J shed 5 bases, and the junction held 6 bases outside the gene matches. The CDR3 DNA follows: TGCAGCGTTGAAGTAGGGGACAGGTACGAGACCCAGTACTTC. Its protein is CSVEVGDRYETQYF. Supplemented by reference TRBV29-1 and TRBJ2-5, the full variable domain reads SAVISQKPSRDICQRGTSLTIQCQVDSQVTMMFWYRQQPGQSLTLIATANQGSEATYESGFVIDKFPISRPNLTFSTLTVSNMSPEDSSIYLCSVEVGDRYETQYFGPGTRLLVL.

The CDR3 sequence: CAILPPLNTEAFF. DNA of the CDR3: TGCGCCATCCTACCTCCACTGAACACTGAAGCTTTCTTT. The V and J genes are TRBV10-2 and TRBJ1-1; D not resolved. V dropped 10 bases and J dropped 0 bases, with 12 bases sitting between them. Germline values: CDR1 WSHSY, CDR2 SAAADI. This CDR3 comprises 13 residues.

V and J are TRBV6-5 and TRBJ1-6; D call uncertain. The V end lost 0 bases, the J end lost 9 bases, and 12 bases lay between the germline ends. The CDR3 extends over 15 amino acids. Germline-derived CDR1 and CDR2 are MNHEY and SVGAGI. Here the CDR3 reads CASSYSRPGASPLHF. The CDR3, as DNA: TGTGCCAGCAGTTACTCGAGGCCGGGAGCTTCACCCCTCCACTTT.

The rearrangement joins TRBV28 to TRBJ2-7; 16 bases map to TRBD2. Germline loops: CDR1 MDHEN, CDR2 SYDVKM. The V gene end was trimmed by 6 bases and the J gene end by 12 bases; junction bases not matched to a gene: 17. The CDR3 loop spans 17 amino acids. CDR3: CASSTGTSGRAGARTYF. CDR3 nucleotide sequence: TGTGCCAGCAGCACCGGGACTAGCGGGAGGGCCGGAGCCCGGACGTACTTC.

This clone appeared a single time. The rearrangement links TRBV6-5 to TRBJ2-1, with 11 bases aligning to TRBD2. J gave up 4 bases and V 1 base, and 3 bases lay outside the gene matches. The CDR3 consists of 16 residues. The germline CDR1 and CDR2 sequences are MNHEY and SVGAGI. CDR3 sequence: CASSYLLAGGYNEQFF. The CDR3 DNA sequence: TGTGCCAGCAGTTACTTGCTAGCGGGGGGTTACAATGAGCAGTTCTTC.

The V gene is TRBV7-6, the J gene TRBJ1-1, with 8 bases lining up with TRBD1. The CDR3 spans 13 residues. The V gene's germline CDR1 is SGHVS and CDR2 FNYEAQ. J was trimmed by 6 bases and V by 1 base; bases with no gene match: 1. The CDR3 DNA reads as TGTGCCAGCAGCTTAGACAGGGGGGCTGAAGCTTTCTTT. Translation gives CASSLDRGAEAFF.

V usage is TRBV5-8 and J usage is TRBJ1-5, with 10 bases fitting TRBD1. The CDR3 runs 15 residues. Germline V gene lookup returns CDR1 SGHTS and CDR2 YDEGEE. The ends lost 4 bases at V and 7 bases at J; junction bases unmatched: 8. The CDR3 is CASSPTPGQGQPQHF. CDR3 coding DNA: TGTGCCAGCAGCCCTACGCCGGGACAGGGGCAGCCCCAGCATTTT. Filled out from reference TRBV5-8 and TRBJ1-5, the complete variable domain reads EAGVTQSPTHLIKTRGQQATLRCSPISGHTSVYWYQQALGLGLQFLLWYDEGEERNRGNFPPRFSGRQFPNYSSELNVNALELEDSALYLCASSPTPGQGQPQHFGDGTRLSIL.

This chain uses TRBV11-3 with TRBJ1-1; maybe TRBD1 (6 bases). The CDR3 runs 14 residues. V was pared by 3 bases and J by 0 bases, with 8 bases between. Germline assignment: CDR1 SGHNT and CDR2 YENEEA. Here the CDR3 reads CASSLGHLNTEAFF. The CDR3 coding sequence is TGTGCCAGCAGCTTGGGACATTTGAACACTGAAGCTTTCTTT.

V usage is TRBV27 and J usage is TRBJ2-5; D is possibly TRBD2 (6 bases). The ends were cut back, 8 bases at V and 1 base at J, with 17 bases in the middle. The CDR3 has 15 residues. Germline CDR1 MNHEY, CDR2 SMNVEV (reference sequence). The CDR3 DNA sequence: TGTGCCAGCGGGAGGCACTTAGAACCCCAAGAGACCCAGTACTTC. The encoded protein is CASGRHLEPQETQYF.

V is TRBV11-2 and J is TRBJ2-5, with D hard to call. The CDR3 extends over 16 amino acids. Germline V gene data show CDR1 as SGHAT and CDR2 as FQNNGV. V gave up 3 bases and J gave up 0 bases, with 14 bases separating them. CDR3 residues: CASSFSFYHHQETQYF. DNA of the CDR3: TGTGCCAGCAGCTTTAGCTTTTATCACCACCAAGAGACCCAGTACTTC.

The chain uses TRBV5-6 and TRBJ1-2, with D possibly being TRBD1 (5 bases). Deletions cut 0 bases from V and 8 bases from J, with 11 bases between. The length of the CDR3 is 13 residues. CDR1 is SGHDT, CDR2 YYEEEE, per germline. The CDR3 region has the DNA TGTGCCAGCAGCTTGGAATTTGGGGCGGGCTACACCTTC. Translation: CASSLEFGAGYTF.

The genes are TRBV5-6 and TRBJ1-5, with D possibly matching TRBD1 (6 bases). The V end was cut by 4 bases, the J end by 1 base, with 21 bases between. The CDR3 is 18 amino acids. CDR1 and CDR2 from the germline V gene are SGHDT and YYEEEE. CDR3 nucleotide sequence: TGTGCCAGCAGCCGCATCCCGCGGAGGGGGGGGAGCAATCAGCCCCAGCATTTT. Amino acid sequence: CASSRIPRRGGSNQPQHF.

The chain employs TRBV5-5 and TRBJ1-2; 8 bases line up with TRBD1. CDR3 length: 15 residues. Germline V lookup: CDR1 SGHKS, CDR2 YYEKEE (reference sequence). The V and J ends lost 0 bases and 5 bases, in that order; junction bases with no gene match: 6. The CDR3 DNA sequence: TGTGCCAGCAGCTTGGGGGACAGGTCTTTGTATGGCTACACCTTC. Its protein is CASSLGDRSLYGYTF. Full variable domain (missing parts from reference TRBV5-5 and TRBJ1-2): DAGVTQSPTHLIKTRGQQVTLRCSPISGHKSVSWYQQVLGQGPQFIFQYYEKEERGRGNFPDRFSARQFPNYSSELNVNALLLGDSALYLCASSLGDRSLYGYTFGSGTRLTVV.

The CDR3 DNA follows: TGCGCCAGCAGCGCGGGCACGGCTCCACCCGGGCAGTACTTC. Amino acids: CASSAGTAPPGQYF. The chain couples TRBV5-1 to TRBJ2-7; D is perhaps TRBD2 (5 bases). Looked up from germline, CDR1 is SGHRS and CDR2 is YFSETQ. This CDR3 contains 14 residues. The V end was cut by 4 bases, the J end by 9 bases, with 20 bases between.

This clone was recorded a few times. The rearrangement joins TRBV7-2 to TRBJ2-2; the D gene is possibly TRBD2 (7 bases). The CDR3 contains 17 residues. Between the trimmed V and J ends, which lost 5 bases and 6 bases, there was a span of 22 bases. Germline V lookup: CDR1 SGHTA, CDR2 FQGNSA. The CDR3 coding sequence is TGTGCCAGCAGCGTATCACATATACGGGGGGCGGCCGGGGAGCTGTTTTTT. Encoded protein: CASSVSHIRGAAGELFF.

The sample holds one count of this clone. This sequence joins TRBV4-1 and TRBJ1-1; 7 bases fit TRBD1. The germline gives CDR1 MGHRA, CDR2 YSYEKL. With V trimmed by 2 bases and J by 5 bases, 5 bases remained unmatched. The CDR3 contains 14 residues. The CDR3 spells CASSQPVRGTEAFF. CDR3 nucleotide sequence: TGCGCCAGCAGCCAACCCGTCAGGGGGACTGAAGCTTTCTTT.